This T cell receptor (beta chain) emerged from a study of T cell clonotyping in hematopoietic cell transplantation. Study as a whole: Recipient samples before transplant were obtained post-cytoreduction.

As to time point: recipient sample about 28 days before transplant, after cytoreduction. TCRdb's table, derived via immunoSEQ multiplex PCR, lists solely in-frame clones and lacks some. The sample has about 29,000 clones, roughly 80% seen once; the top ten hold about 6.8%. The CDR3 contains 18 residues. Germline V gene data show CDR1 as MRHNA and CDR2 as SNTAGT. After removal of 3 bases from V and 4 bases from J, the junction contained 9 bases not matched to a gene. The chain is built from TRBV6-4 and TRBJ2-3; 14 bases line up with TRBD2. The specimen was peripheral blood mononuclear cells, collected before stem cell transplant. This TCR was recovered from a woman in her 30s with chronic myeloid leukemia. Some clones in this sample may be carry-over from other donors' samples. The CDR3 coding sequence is TGTGCCAGCAGTGATTCCGAAACGACTAGCGGGGGGGCAGATACGCAGTATTTT. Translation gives CASSDSETTSGGADTQYF.